One and the same sample provided the 27 T cell receptor beta chains below, sequenced in a study of cytomegalovirus exposure and HLA in healthy donors. The PCR contained 60 Vbeta and 13 Jbeta primers. Assay used: immunoSEQ multiplex PCR; TCRdb lists only in-frame clones, some missing. This sample has 190,000 or so clones; approximately 80% occur once, and the top ten carry 10%. Material: PBMCs. These receptor sequences come from a woman between 45 and 65 years old in good health and CMV-seropositive.

This clone has just a few counts. The J gene is TRBJ2-5, the V gene TRBV4-1; TRBD1 agrees at 8 bases. The CDR3 length is 15 residues. CDR1 is MGHRA, CDR2 YSYEKL, per germline. Unmatched junction bases numbered 9, after V lost 4 bases and J lost 5 bases. The CDR3 here is CASSPGQGMRETQYF. CDR3 in DNA: TGCGCCAGCAGCCCCGGACAGGGCATGCGGGAGACCCAGTACTTC.

The chain is built from TRBV2 and TRBJ1-2, with 10 bases lining up with TRBD1. Germline lookup yields CDR1 SNHLY and CDR2 FYNNEI. The CDR3 contains 16 residues. V gave up 5 bases and J gave up 4 bases; unmatched junction bases: 10. The CDR3 sequence: CASSRTGGSVAYGYTF. The CDR3 bases are TGTGCCAGCAGTCGGACAGGGGGGTCCGTGGCCTATGGCTACACCTTC.

The V call is TRBV19, the J call TRBJ2-5; 10 bases fit TRBD2. V shed 8 bases, J shed 5 bases, and the junction held 8 bases outside the gene matches. Germline V gene lookup returns CDR1 LNHDA and CDR2 SQIVND (reference sequence). The CDR3 is made up of 14 amino acids. The DNA of the CDR3 is TGTGCCAGTTCCCCATTGACTAGCGGGGAGACCCAGTACTTC. Its protein is CASSPLTSGETQYF. Full variable domain (outside the CDR3, taken from reference TRBV19 and TRBJ2-5): DGGITQSPKYLFRKEGQNVTLSCEQNLNHDAMYWYRQDPGQGLRLIYYSQIVNDFQKGDIAEGYSVSREKKESFPLTVTSAQKNPTAFYLCASSPLTSGETQYFGPGTRLLVL.

The chain recombines TRBV19 with TRBJ2-1, with D maybe TRBD1 (5 bases). The CDR3 covers 15 residues. CDR1 LNHDA and CDR2 SQIVND come from the germline V gene (reference sequence). Trimming cost V 5 bases and J 4 bases, with 15 bases left between them. This chain's CDR3 is CASSHLDSSYNEQFF. The CDR3 DNA follows: TGTGCCAGTAGTCATCTCGACAGCTCTTACAATGAGCAGTTCTTC.

The rearrangement links TRBV28 to TRBJ1-1, with a tentative D call TRBD1 (5 bases). This CDR3 spans 14 amino acids. Germline-derived CDR1 and CDR2 are MDHEN and SYDVKM. Trimming removed 2 bases at V and 7 bases at J, with 14 bases between. Written as DNA, the CDR3 is TGTGCCAGCAGTTTAGGGTACCCCCAGGGTGAAGCTTTCTTT. It is translated as CASSLGYPQGEAFF.

V gene TRBV2 combines with J gene TRBJ1-2; D not certain. The CDR3 contains 16 residues. Germline V gene lookup returns CDR1 SNHLY and CDR2 FYNNEI. Trimming removed 6 bases at V and 4 bases at J, with 21 bases between. The CDR3 here is CASSGSGTEGAYGYTF. The DNA of the CDR3 is TGTGCCAGCAGCGGAAGCGGAACGGAGGGAGCCTATGGCTACACCTTC. Looking up the rest from reference TRBV2 and TRBJ1-2 gives the full variable domain: EPEVTQTPSHQVTQMGQEVILRCVPISNHLYFYWYRQILGQKVEFLVSFYNNEISEKSEIFDDQFSVERPDGSNFTLKIRSTKLEDSAMYFCASSGSGTEGAYGYTFGSGTRLTVV.

The DNA for the CDR3 is TGTGCCTGGACCACCGGGACAGGGATCTACGAGCAGTACTTC. Protein: CAWTTGTGIYEQYF. The rearrangement joins TRBV30 to TRBJ2-5, with 9 bases identical to TRBD1. The tail of the sequence fits TRBJ2-7 better, so the J call may be wrong. From germline, CDR1 is GTSNPN and CDR2 SVGIG (reference sequence). This CDR3 comprises 14 residues.

The chain recombines TRBV9 with TRBJ1-3, with D uncertain. CDR3 length equals 18 residues. V lost 0 bases to trimming and J lost 7 bases, with 23 bases between them. Germline V gene lookup returns CDR1 SGDLS and CDR2 YYNGEE. Written as DNA, the CDR3 is TGTGCCAGCAGCGTAGGGTGGAGCGAGCCCGGAGCGGAGAACACCATATATTTT. Its protein product is CASSVGWSEPGAENTIYF.

The J gene is TRBJ2-7, the V gene TRBV5-6; TRBD1 matches at 7 bases. In germline, CDR1 is SGHDT, CDR2 YYEEEE. V was clipped by 4 bases and J by 0 bases; unmatched bases: 13. The CDR3 is 17 residues long. CDR3 nucleotides: TGTGCCAGCAGCGGACAAAGACAGGGACACGTCTCCTACGAGCAGTACTTC. This encodes CASSGQRQGHVSYEQYF.

This chain links TRBV5-1 with TRBJ1-5, with D tentatively TRBD1 (5 bases). V lost 0 bases and J lost 1, with 5 bases in between. The CDR3 is 14 residues long. CDR1 and CDR2 (germline): SGHRS, YFSETQ. CDR3 protein: CASSLEGSNQPQHF. CDR3 sequence (DNA): TGCGCCAGCAGCTTGGAGGGGAGCAATCAGCCCCAGCATTTT.

J is TRBJ2-2 and V is TRBV11-2; 7 nucleotides line up with TRBD1. The CDR3 runs 14 residues. The junction had 0 bases not matched to a gene; V was cut back by 0 bases and J by 5 bases. Germline CDR1 reads SGHAT; CDR2 reads FQNNGV. The CDR3 reads CASSLDRGTGELFF. CDR3 coding DNA: TGTGCCAGCAGCTTAGACAGGGGGACCGGGGAGCTGTTTTTT.

The rearrangement joins TRBV12-5 to TRBJ1-4; D call uncertain. V was cut by 0 bases and J by 11 bases, with 13 bases left in between. The CDR3 runs 14 residues. Germline CDR1 and CDR2: LGHNT and FRNRAP. The DNA for the CDR3 is TGTGCTAGTGGTTTGGTTTCGACTACGAGGAAACTGTTTTTT. Residues: CASGLVSTTRKLFF. Drawing the rest from reference TRBV12-5 and TRBJ1-4, the complete variable domain is DARVTQTPRHKVTEMGQEVTMRCQPILGHNTVFWYRQTMMQGLELLAYFRNRAPLDDSGMPKDRFSAEMPDATLATLKIQPSEPRDSAVYFCASGLVSTTRKLFFGSGTQLSVL.

The V gene is TRBV29-1, the J gene TRBJ2-5; 7 nucleotides match TRBD2. The CDR3 length is 12 residues. Per germline, CDR1 SQVTM and CDR2 ANQGSEA. Losses at the gene ends were 6 bases for V and 1 base for J; bases not matched to a gene: 2. The CDR3 loop is CSVGRAQETQYF. The CDR3 region has the DNA TGCAGCGTAGGGAGGGCCCAAGAGACCCAGTACTTC.

This clone was seen more than once but under ten times. The CDR3 nucleotides are TGTGCCAGCAGCCCCGACCTCGGACAGGGGCCCAAGTACTTC. This encodes CASSPDLGQGPKYF. This rearrangement joins TRBV6-6 to TRBJ2-7, with 9 bases that match TRBD1. V gave up 6 bases and J gave up 11 bases; unmatched junction bases: 14. There are 14 residues in the CDR3. Germline CDR1 and CDR2: MNHNY and SVGAGI (reference sequence).

The rearrangement uses TRBV7-8 and TRBJ2-5, with TRBD2 as a possible D gene (7 bases). The V gene lost 1 base and the J gene lost 5 bases, with 20 bases spanning the gap. Germline V gives CDR1 SGHVS, CDR2 FQNEAQ. The CDR3 extends over 17 amino acids. CDR3 amino acids: CASSLDLLGGGVETQYF. The CDR3 region has the DNA TGTGCCAGCAGCTTAGATCTCCTTGGGGGGGGCGTGGAGACCCAGTACTTC.

V gene TRBV7-2 combines with J gene TRBJ2-7; 7 nucleotides line up with TRBD2. This CDR3 is 12 amino acids long. J gave up 0 bases and V 7 bases, and 0 bases lay outside the gene matches. The germline gives CDR1 SGHTA, CDR2 FQGNSA. The CDR3 coding sequence is TGTGCCAGCACTAGCGGCTCCTACGAGCAGTACTTC. Its protein is CASTSGSYEQYF.

The gene calls are TRBV5-1 and TRBJ1-6; a weak D match, TRBD1 (6 bases). The V end was cut by 0 bases, the J end by 6 bases, with 13 bases between. CDR3 length: 16 residues. CDR1 and CDR2 (germline): SGHRS, YFSETQ. The CDR3 DNA reads TGCGCCAGCAGCTTGGATGGGGGGGCGAGTAATTCACCCCTCCACTTT. Its protein product is CASSLDGGASNSPLHF.

DNA of the CDR3: TGTGCAAGGCCCGGGGTTGGGGGGAAGAACACTGAAGCTTTCTTT. Translating it yields CARPGVGGKNTEAFF. The chain combines TRBV12-2 with TRBJ1-1. TRBV12-2 is marked as a pseudogene. This CDR3 region has 15 residues.

CDR3 DNA sequence: TGTGCCAGCGGGGGCCGAGGCGAGACCCAGTACTTC. It is translated as CASGGRGETQYF. The gene calls are TRBV28 and TRBJ2-5; D might be TRBD1 (6 bases). The V gene's germline CDR1 is MDHEN and CDR2 SYDVKM. V dropped 8 bases and J dropped 5 bases, with 12 bases sitting between them. The CDR3 spans 12 residues.

The CDR3 reads CASSESGTGGNYGYTF. CDR3 bases: TGCGCCAGCAGTGAGTCCGGGACAGGAGGCAACTATGGCTACACCTTC. This chain uses TRBV10-2 with TRBJ1-2, with 8 bases fitting TRBD1. Trimming at V came to 0 bases and at J to 2 bases, leaving 5 bases not matched to a gene. The CDR3 is 16 residues long. CDR1 and CDR2 from the germline V gene are WSHSY and SAAADI.

The V gene is TRBV12-5, the J gene TRBJ1-2; D uncertain. With 5 bases removed from V and 8 bases from J, the gap between germline ends came to 9 bases. The CDR3 length is 11 residues. Germline-derived CDR1 and CDR2 are LGHNT and FRNRAP. The CDR3 DNA reads TGTGCTAGTGGTCGGGGTTACGGCTACACCTTC. Amino acid sequence: CASGRGYGYTF.

The sample holds many counts of this clone. The J gene is TRBJ2-7, the V gene TRBV6-1, with 11 bases identical to TRBD1. The germline V gene encodes CDR1 MNHNS and CDR2 SASEGT. The CDR3 totals 16 residues. Trimming removed 0 bases from V and 3 bases from J; junction bases left unmatched: 4. The CDR3 bases are TGTGCCAGCAGTGAAGCGGCGGGGACAGGGGGCTACGAGCAGTACTTC. Translating gives CASSEAAGTGGYEQYF.

The CDR3 DNA reads TGTGCCAGCAGCTTGGGGGACAGGGGGCTCGTTGGCTACACCTTC. This encodes CASSLGDRGLVGYTF. This chain joins TRBV5-4 and TRBJ1-2; 12 bases match TRBD1. Germline V lookup: CDR1 SGHNT, CDR2 YYREEE (reference sequence). Trimming removed 0 bases from V and 7 bases from J; junction bases left unmatched: 4. CDR3 length: 15 residues.

This sequence joins TRBV5-1 and TRBJ1-1, with D unclear. V was shortened by 0 bases and J by 6 bases, with 15 bases between the two germline ends. The CDR3 totals 15 residues. The germline CDR1 and CDR2 sequences are SGHRS and YFSETQ. CDR3 residues: CASSLATRRGAEAFF. The CDR3 nucleotides are TGCGCCAGCAGCTTGGCCACCAGACGAGGCGCTGAAGCTTTCTTT.

This clone was found once. The genes are TRBV7-8 and TRBJ2-2; D is unresolved. The CDR3 runs 11 residues. The germline gives CDR1 SGHVS, CDR2 FQNEAQ. Trimming stripped 4 bases from V and 8 bases from J, with 5 bases between. CDR3 region: CASSYRGELFF. The CDR3 DNA is TGTGCCAGCAGCTACAGAGGGGAGCTGTTTTTT.

This clone was seen more than once but under ten times. The CDR3 is CATSRETGGIYEQYF. As DNA, the CDR3 is TGTGCCACCAGCAGAGAGACAGGGGGCATCTACGAGCAGTACTTC. The chain joins TRBV15 to TRBJ2-7; TRBD1 matches 10 bases. Germline V gene lookup returns CDR1 LNHNV and CDR2 YYDKDF (reference sequence). Trimming removed 0 bases from V and 3 bases from J; junction bases left unmatched: 2. The CDR3 spans 15 residues.

The J gene is TRBJ1-5, the V gene TRBV30, with D maybe TRBD1 (5 bases). Trimming pared 0 bases from V and 7 bases from J, leaving 10 bases between. Looked up from germline, CDR1 is GTSNPN and CDR2 is SVGIG (reference sequence). The CDR3 spans 13 residues. In DNA, the CDR3 is TGTGCCTGGAGTGTACGGGGGTTCCAGCCCCAGCATTTT. Its protein is CAWSVRGFQPQHF.